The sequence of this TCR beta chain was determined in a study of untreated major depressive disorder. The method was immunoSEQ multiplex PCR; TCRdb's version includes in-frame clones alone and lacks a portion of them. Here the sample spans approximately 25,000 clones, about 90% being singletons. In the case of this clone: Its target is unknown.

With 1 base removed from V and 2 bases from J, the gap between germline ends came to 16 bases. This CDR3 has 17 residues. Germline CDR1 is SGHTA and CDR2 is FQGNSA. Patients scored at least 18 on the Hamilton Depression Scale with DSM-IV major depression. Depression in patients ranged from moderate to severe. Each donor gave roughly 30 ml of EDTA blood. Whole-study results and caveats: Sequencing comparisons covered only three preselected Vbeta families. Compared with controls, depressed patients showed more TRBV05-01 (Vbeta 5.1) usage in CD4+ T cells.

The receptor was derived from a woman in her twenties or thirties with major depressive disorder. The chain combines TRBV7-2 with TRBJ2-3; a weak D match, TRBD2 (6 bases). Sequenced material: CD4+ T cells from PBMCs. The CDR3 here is CASSLDFDRGNTDTQYF. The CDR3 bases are TGTGCCAGCAGCTTAGATTTCGACCGGGGGAACACAGATACGCAGTATTTT.